This T cell receptor (beta chain) is from a study of sequential checkpoint blockade in melanoma (dated by TCRdb to between 2019 and 2020). Looking at the study overall: Patients were randomized 1:1 to first-line nivolumab followed by ipilimumab (arm A) or ipilimumab followed by nivolumab (arm B). The same lesion was the source of roughly 81% of the matched pre- and post-treatment tumor biopsy pairs. TCRbeta immunosequencing was performed on DNA from 85 to 100 pretreatment melanoma tumor samples. For approximately 20 patients, matched tumor biopsies were obtained before treatment and at week 13, following single-agent nivolumab (arm A) or ipilimumab (arm B). Both trial sequences were followed by maintenance nivolumab.

The treatment or condition label for this specimen denotes: randomized to nivolumab then ipilimumab (arm A) or the reverse (arm B). None of the trial patients had been given prior DNA-damaging chemotherapy. Samples were obtained from patients with melanoma enrolled in CheckMate 064, a randomized, open-label phase II trial of sequential checkpoint blockade. Genomic DNA from formalin-fixed paraffin-embedded (FFPE) tissue samples was used for tumor TCR sequencing. Broad study findings and their caveats: In the nivolumab-first arm (arm A), pretreatment tumor TIL clonality was associated with response (P = .04). Within-arm analyses of tumor T-cell fraction were constrained by small sample sizes and reduced statistical power. The response-prediction model combining TCR metrics and mutation burden needs validation in larger, independent patient cohorts. PD-L1 staining and CD8+ T-cell counts correlated with tumor T-cell fraction and clonality, whereas mutational load did not. Achieving clinical benefit was about 30 times more likely for patients whose tumor T-cell fraction and clonality increased by week 13.

The table lists this clone with a few counts. Its antigen specificity is not known. It has no much larger one-base neighbor in the sample; base qualities were not kept. Measured from the cysteine to the phenylalanine, the CDR3 is 16 residues long. The DNA shown is the 48-base CDR3, in frame from base 1. The junction shows trimming of 2 bases on V and 4 bases on J, plus 15 bases between the germline ends. Reading the germline V gene gives CDR1 SGHRS and CDR2 YFSETQ. TCRbeta CDR3 regions were immunosequenced from genomic DNA with the immunoSEQ Assay. Genomic DNA was amplified by bias-controlled multiplex PCR before high-throughput sequencing. In the source study's methods: To quantify the absolute abundance of each unique TCRbeta CDR3 region, the sequences were collapsed and filtered. Clonality, defined as 1 minus Pielou's evenness, was calculated using only productive rearrangements. Tumor T-cell fraction was calculated by normalizing TCRbeta template counts to usable DNA, which was estimated from several housekeeping genes. A previously published method was used to identify clones with significantly greater frequencies in on-treatment samples than in baseline samples. What TCRdb holds here is the immuneACCESS table cut down to in-frame rearrangements. Part of the clones is not present; checked against another copy, under half of the missing clones reflect an unresolved V gene, and the others are unexplained. V, J and clone size reflect that table, while D and trimming were determined from the DNA. This sample has around 1,700 clones in its table, and roughly 25% of those were observed once. Jointly, the top ten make up 8.8% of the sample.

The chain is made from TRBV5-1 and TRBJ2-2; the D gene is possibly TRBD1 or TRBD2, with 6 bases matching each. This TCR was sampled from a human donor with melanoma. The sequencing used tumor tissue (inferred from file names), collected from a patient given nivolumab and ipilimumab in sequence. The CDR3 sequence is CASSLGGGTGTGELFF. The nucleotide sequence reads TGCGCCAGCAGCTTAGGGGGAGGAACCGGCACCGGGGAGCTGTTTTTT.